The rows below give T cell receptor beta chains drawn from one sample of a study of technical replicates of blood from a handful of donors. The assay was immunoSEQ multiplex PCR, and TCRdb's table has in-frame clones only and misses some. The data show 60,000 to 90,000 clones, 95% to 96% seen once. Sequencing was done on a sample of T cells isolated from PBMCs. The receptors originated from a human donor in good health. Each CDR3 is given with its conserved first and last residue. A D gene is named only where the DNA matches it firmly. The listing skips clone size in some rows; elsewhere it reads once, few, many or a size class.

clone size: -; V gene: TRBV27; J gene: TRBJ2-3; D gene: TRBD2; CDR3 DNA: TGTGCCAGCAGTCTTGGACTAGCGGGGTACACAGATACGCAGTATTTT; CDR3 protein: CASSLGLAGYTDTQYF
clone size: -; V gene: TRBV10-3; J gene: TRBJ2-2; D gene: -; CDR3 DNA: TGTGCCATCTTGGGGGCCTCCACCGGGGAGCTGTTTTTT; CDR3 protein: CAILGASTGELFF
clone size: -; V gene: TRBV11-3; J gene: TRBJ2-3; D gene: -; CDR3 DNA: TGTGCCAGCAGCGCAGCTTCGCTAGCTCCCGGAGATACGCAGTATTTT; CDR3 protein: CASSAASLAPGDTQYF
clone size: -; V gene: TRBV19; J gene: TRBJ1-5; D gene: -; CDR3 DNA: TGTGCCAGTAGCATGGACAGATCAGATCAGCCCCAGCATTTT; CDR3 protein: CASSMDRSDQPQHF
clone size: -; V gene: TRBV5-1; J gene: TRBJ1-2; D gene: TRBD1; CDR3 DNA: TGCGCCAGCAGCCCTTCCCGGGACAGGGGGCGAATATTCTATGGCTACACCTTC; CDR3 protein: CASSPSRDRGRIFYGYTF
clone size: -; V gene: TRBV5-1; J gene: TRBJ1-4; D gene: TRBD1; CDR3 DNA: TGCGCCAGCAGCTCACAAACAGGGGCACGGGAAAAACTGTTTTTT; CDR3 protein: CASSSQTGAREKLFF
clone size: -; V gene: TRBV15; J gene: TRBJ1-1; D gene: -; CDR3 DNA: TGTGCCACCAGCAAGACGGTGGTGGAGACTGAAGCTTTCTTT; CDR3 protein: CATSKTVVETEAFF
clone size: -; V gene: TRBV19; J gene: TRBJ1-5; D gene: -; CDR3 DNA: TGTGCCAGTAGCAGCTACAGGGACGGCAATCAGCCCCAGCATTTT; CDR3 protein: CASSSYRDGNQPQHF
clone size: -; V gene: TRBV29-1; J gene: TRBJ2-7; D gene: -; CDR3 DNA: TGCAGCGCAATCTCTGCCCTCGGACTCAACTACGAGCAGTACTTC; CDR3 protein: CSAISALGLNYEQYF
clone size: -; V gene: TRBV5-1; J gene: TRBJ2-3; D gene: TRBD1; CDR3 DNA: TGCGCCAGCAGCTTGGGAGGGGGACAGGGGACAGATACGCAGTATTTT; CDR3 protein: CASSLGGGQGTDTQYF
clone size: once; V gene: TRBV25-1; J gene: TRBJ2-1; D gene: TRBD2; CDR3 DNA: TGTGCCAGCAGTGAACAGACTAGCGGGAATTGGAATGAGCAGTTCTTC; CDR3 protein: CASSEQTSGNWNEQFF
clone size: -; V gene: TRBV7-9; J gene: TRBJ2-1; D gene: -; CDR3 DNA: TGTGCCAGCAGCTCAGGTCGGGAAGGATACAATGAGCAGTTCTTC; CDR3 protein: CASSSGREGYNEQFF
clone size: -; V gene: TRBV2; J gene: TRBJ2-7; D gene: -; CDR3 DNA: TGTGCCAGCAACGGGGACTACGAGCAGTACTTC; CDR3 protein: CASNGDYEQYF
clone size: -; V gene: TRBV7-9; J gene: TRBJ1-1; D gene: TRBD1; CDR3 DNA: TGTGCCAGCAGCGACCCGGACAGGGGGGGCACTGAAGCTTTCTTT; CDR3 protein: CASSDPDRGGTEAFF
clone size: -; V gene: TRBV6-1; J gene: TRBJ2-5; D gene: TRBD2; CDR3 DNA: TGTGCCAGCAGTGAGACTAGCGGGATGGAAGAGACCCAGTACTTC; CDR3 protein: CASSETSGMEETQYF
clone size: once; V gene: TRBV6-5; J gene: TRBJ2-5; D gene: TRBD1; CDR3 DNA: TGTGCCAGCAGGGACAGGGTCGGGACCCAGTACTTC; CDR3 protein: CASRDRVGTQYF
clone size: -; V gene: TRBV27; J gene: TRBJ1-2; D gene: TRBD1; CDR3 DNA: TGTGCCAGCATGGGGACAGGACCTAACTATGGCTACACCTTC; CDR3 protein: CASMGTGPNYGYTF
clone size: -; V gene: TRBV4-2; J gene: TRBJ2-1; D gene: TRBD2; CDR3 DNA: TGTGCCAGCAGCCAAGCGGGACTAGCGAGCTCCTACAATGAGCAGTTCTTC; CDR3 protein: CASSQAGLASSYNEQFF
clone size: -; V gene: TRBV5-5; J gene: TRBJ2-1; D gene: -; CDR3 DNA: TGTGCCAGCCTAGTAGTATGGGGGCCCGATGAGCAGTTCTTC; CDR3 protein: CASLVVWGPDEQFF
clone size: -; V gene: TRBV6-1; J gene: TRBJ1-2; D gene: -; CDR3 DNA: TGTGCCAGCAGTGAGGCAGGGACTATCTATGGCTACACCTTC; CDR3 protein: CASSEAGTIYGYTF
clone size: -; V gene: TRBV4-2; J gene: TRBJ2-7; D gene: -; CDR3 DNA: TGTGCCAGCAGCCAAAACGCAGGAACAGGTACCGCCTACGAGCAGTACTTC; CDR3 protein: CASSQNAGTGTAYEQYF
clone size: -; V gene: TRBV9; J gene: TRBJ1-2; D gene: -; CDR3 DNA: TGTGCCAGCAGCGTAAGCGGTACTGTGGGCTATGGCTACACCTTC; CDR3 protein: CASSVSGTVGYGYTF
clone size: once; V gene: TRBV6-1; J gene: TRBJ1-5; D gene: -; CDR3 DNA: TGTGCCAGCAGTGAGCGAATACTCCAGCATTTT; CDR3 protein: CASSERILQHF
clone size: once; V gene: TRBV19; J gene: TRBJ2-1; D gene: TRBD2; CDR3 DNA: TGTGCCAGTAGTATATCTGCGGGAGGGGACAATGAGCAGTTCTTC; CDR3 protein: CASSISAGGDNEQFF
clone size: -; V gene: TRBV6-5; J gene: TRBJ2-2; D gene: -; CDR3 DNA: TGTGCCAGCAGTTACTCGGTGGCAGGCGGGGAGCTGTTTTTT; CDR3 protein: CASSYSVAGGELFF
clone size: -; V gene: TRBV5-1; J gene: TRBJ2-7; D gene: TRBD2; CDR3 DNA: TGCGCCAGCACCCTCGGAGGGACTACCTACGAGCAGTACTTC; CDR3 protein: CASTLGGTTYEQYF
clone size: -; V gene: TRBV5-1; J gene: TRBJ1-1; D gene: -; CDR3 DNA: TGCGCCAGCAGCTCAGACTCTAGCGGAGGCACTGAAGCTTTCTTT; CDR3 protein: CASSSDSSGGTEAFF
clone size: -; V gene: TRBV6-5; J gene: TRBJ1-2; D gene: TRBD1; CDR3 DNA: TGTGCCAGCAGTTACCAGGACAGGGTCGGCTACACCTTC; CDR3 protein: CASSYQDRVGYTF
clone size: -; V gene: TRBV5-1; J gene: TRBJ2-1; D gene: TRBD1; CDR3 DNA: TGCGCCAGCAGTTGGACAGGGGTGACTGAGCAGTTCTTC; CDR3 protein: CASSWTGVTEQFF
clone size: -; V gene: TRBV7-9; J gene: TRBJ1-6; D gene: TRBD1; CDR3 DNA: TGTGCCAGCACGACAGGGGATAATTCACCCCTCCACTTT; CDR3 protein: CASTTGDNSPLHF
clone size: -; V gene: TRBV28; J gene: TRBJ1-1; D gene: TRBD1; CDR3 DNA: TGTGCCAGCAGTACCGGACAGGGTATGAACACTGAAGCTTTCTTT; CDR3 protein: CASSTGQGMNTEAFF
clone size: few; V gene: TRBV2; J gene: TRBJ2-2; D gene: TRBD2; CDR3 DNA: TGTGCCAGCAGTAGACTAGCGGGAGCCACCGGGGAGCTGTTTTTT; CDR3 protein: CASSRLAGATGELFF
clone size: -; V gene: TRBV25-1; J gene: TRBJ2-2; D gene: TRBD1; CDR3 DNA: TGTGCCAGCAGTGATCTTTGGGGGACAGCTCCCACCGGGGAGCTGTTTTTT; CDR3 protein: CASSDLWGTAPTGELFF
clone size: -; V gene: TRBV6-5; J gene: TRBJ2-2; D gene: -; CDR3 DNA: TGTGCCAGCAGTTACTACAGATCCGGGGAGCTGTTTTTT; CDR3 protein: CASSYYRSGELFF
clone size: -; V gene: TRBV10-2; J gene: TRBJ2-7; D gene: TRBD2; CDR3 DNA: TGCGCCAGCAGTGAGCTGGCGGGAGGAATGTACGAGCAGTACTTC; CDR3 protein: CASSELAGGMYEQYF
clone size: -; V gene: TRBV30; J gene: TRBJ1-4; D gene: -; CDR3 DNA: TGTGCCTGGAGTGCCGGGGAAAAACTGTTTTTT; CDR3 protein: CAWSAGEKLFF
clone size: -; V gene: TRBV19; J gene: TRBJ2-4; D gene: -; CDR3 DNA: TGTGCCAGTAGTGCCGAGCTAGCCAAAAACATTCAGTACTTC; CDR3 protein: CASSAELAKNIQYF
clone size: -; V gene: TRBV5-5; J gene: TRBJ1-4; D gene: TRBD1; CDR3 DNA: TGTGCCAGCAGCCTTGGGTGGACAGGGAACGTGAAGGCTACTAATGAAAAACTGTTTTTT; CDR3 protein: CASSLGWTGNVKATNEKLFF
clone size: -; V gene: TRBV5-4; J gene: TRBJ1-3; D gene: -; CDR3 DNA: TGTGCCAGCAGCTTGGACAGGGCGTCGAACACCATATATTTT; CDR3 protein: CASSLDRASNTIYF